This T cell receptor beta chain appears in the sequencing data of a study of T-cell reconstitution after alpha-beta-depleted transplantation in children. This CDR3 contains 16 residues. The germline gives CDR1 LNHNV, CDR2 YYDKDF (reference sequence). With 0 bases removed from V and 0 bases from J, the gap between germline ends came to 9 bases. Preparation of the TCRbeta library used unique molecular identifiers. Using its own MiXCR run on the PCR reads, TCRdb lists one record per CDR3 protein. Counted here are hundreds of thousands of distinct CDR3 sequences, approximately 13% occurring once; the ten biggest clones make up around 6%.

This receptor was identified in a human donor who donated a stem cell graft to a child with combined immunodeficiency. The rearrangement links TRBV15 to TRBJ2-1, with D hard to call. The sequencing here drew on PBMCs from the stem cell graft donor, taken from the stem cell graft. CDR3 protein: CATSRDRAGSYNEQFF. The CDR3 coding sequence is TGTGCCACCAGCAGAGATCGGGCAGGCTCCTACAATGAGCAGTTCTTC.